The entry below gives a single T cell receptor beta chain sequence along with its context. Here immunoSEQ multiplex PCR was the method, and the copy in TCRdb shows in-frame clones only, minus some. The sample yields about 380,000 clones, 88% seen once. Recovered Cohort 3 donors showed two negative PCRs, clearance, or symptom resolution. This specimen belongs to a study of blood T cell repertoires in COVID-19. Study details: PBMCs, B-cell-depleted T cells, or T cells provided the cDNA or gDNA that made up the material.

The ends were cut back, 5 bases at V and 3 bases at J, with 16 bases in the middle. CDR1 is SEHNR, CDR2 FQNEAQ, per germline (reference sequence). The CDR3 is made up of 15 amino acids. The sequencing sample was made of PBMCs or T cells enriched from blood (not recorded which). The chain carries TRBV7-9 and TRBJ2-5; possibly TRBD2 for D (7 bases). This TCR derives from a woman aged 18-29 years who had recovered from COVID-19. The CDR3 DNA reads TGTGCCAGCAGCGGTACGCGGGGGCCCGAAGAGACCCAGTACTTC. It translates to CASSGTRGPEETQYF.